Each of the 13 T cell receptor beta chains below was sequenced from the same sample in a study of CXCR4 blockade with PD-1 therapy in pancreatic cancer. The data were produced by immunoSEQ multiplex PCR, yet TCRdb's version contains in-frame clones alone and is incomplete. The table includes about 17,000 clones, approximately 68% detected once. The sequenced sample consisted of tumor tissue. These TCRs come from a human donor with pancreatic ductal adenocarcinoma.

This clone was counted once. The chain recombines TRBV28 with TRBJ1-6; 10 bases fit TRBD1. The germline V gene encodes CDR1 MDHEN and CDR2 SYDVKM. This CDR3 is built from 14 residues. J lost 7 bases, V lost 10 bases, and 7 bases had no gene match. The CDR3 loop reads CATPGQGSNSPLHF. DNA for the CDR3: TGTGCCACCCCGGGACAGGGGTCGAATTCACCCCTCCACTTT.

This clone was seen a handful of times. The rearrangement links TRBV6-8 to TRBJ1-1; TRBD1 is a possible D gene (6 bases). This CDR3 comprises 14 residues. Trimming took 6 bases from V and 4 from J, leaving 15 bases between them. Germline V lookup: CDR1 MNHGY, CDR2 SAAAGT. CDR3 region: CASSMRGGSTEAFF. The CDR3 DNA reads TGTGCCAGCAGCATGCGAGGGGGGAGCACTGAAGCTTTCTTT.

The chain combines TRBV19 with TRBJ2-3, with D maybe TRBD2 (5 bases). CDR1 and CDR2 (germline): LNHDA, SQIVND (reference sequence). The V gene lost 0 bases and the J gene lost 5 bases, with 12 bases spanning the gap. The CDR3 spans 15 residues. The CDR3, as DNA: TGTGCCAGTAGTATAGATAGTGAGGGCGGAGATACGCAGTATTTT. Translation gives CASSIDSEGGDTQYF. Full variable domain (missing parts from reference TRBV19 and TRBJ2-3): DGGITQSPKYLFRKEGQNVTLSCEQNLNHDAMYWYRQDPGQGLRLIYYSQIVNDFQKGDIAEGYSVSREKKESFPLTVTSAQKNPTAFYLCASSIDSEGGDTQYFGPGTRLTVL.

This rearrangement joins TRBV9 to TRBJ2-3; the match to TRBD2 covers 9 bases. Germline CDR1 SGDLS, CDR2 YYNGEE. The CDR3 consists of 15 residues. V trimming: 4 bases; J trimming: 6 bases; junction bases outside the gene matches: 9. In DNA, the CDR3 is TGTGCCAGCAGCACTAGCGGGTCCCACGGGGATACGCAGTATTTT. This encodes CASSTSGSHGDTQYF. The full variable domain, completed using reference TRBV9 and TRBJ2-3, is DSGVTQTPKHLITATGQRVTLRCSPRSGDLSVYWYQQSLDQGLQFLIQYYNGEERAKGNILERFSAQQFPDLHSELNLSSLELGDSALYFCASSTSGSHGDTQYFGPGTRLTVL.

The chain employs TRBV28 and TRBJ2-2; a possible D gene is TRBD2 (6 bases). CDR3 length: 14 residues. Germline values: CDR1 MDHEN, CDR2 SYDVKM. Deletions cut 7 bases from V and 2 bases from J, with 11 bases between. CDR3 in DNA: TGTGCCAGCACCACGGGACTTAACACCGGGGAGCTGTTTTTT. Its protein is CASTTGLNTGELFF.

This clone has a single count. A junction boundary mismatches the germline segment, possibly from a read error. The chain has TRBV19 and TRBJ2-7; D gene ambiguous. Per germline, CDR1 LNHDA and CDR2 SQIVND (reference sequence). The CDR3 length is 13 residues. Here the CDR3 DNA reads TGTGTCAGTAGTCCCCTTACGGGCTACGAGCAGTACTTC. Translation gives CVSSPLTGYEQYF.

The chain is built from TRBV14 and TRBJ2-5; D uncertain. The V gene lost 0 bases and the J gene lost 5 bases, with 13 bases spanning the gap. The germline gives CDR1 SGHDN, CDR2 FVKESK. CDR3 length: 15 residues. The CDR3 sequence: CASSQDGRQRETQYF. The CDR3 DNA reads as TGTGCCAGCAGCCAAGATGGTAGGCAACGGGAGACCCAGTACTTC.

The chain recombines TRBV6-7 with TRBJ1-2; 11 positions agree with TRBD1. TRBV6-7 is sorted into the ORF group, with uncertain function. CDR3 length: 17 amino acids. V lost 2 bases to trimming and J lost 1 base; unmatched junction nucleotides: 6. This chain's CDR3 is CASSYLDRGLLNYGYTF. CDR3 coding DNA: TGTGCCAGCAGTTACCTGGACAGGGGGCTACTTAACTATGGCTACACCTTC.

As concerns this clone: Relative to the germline gene, one junction end is altered; a read error may explain this. This chain links TRBV6-8 with TRBJ1-6, with D tentatively TRBD1 (5 bases). Germline lookup yields CDR1 MNHGY and CDR2 SAAAGT. This CDR3 comprises 15 residues. DNA of the CDR3: TGTGCCAGCAGTGACTCAGGGCAACCGGGTTCACCCCTCCACTTT. It codes for CASSDSGQPGSPLHF.

The genes are TRBV28 and TRBJ1-2, with a weak D call TRBD1 (6 bases). Germline values: CDR1 MDHEN, CDR2 SYDVKM. With 8 bases removed from V and 8 bases from J, the gap between germline ends came to 15 bases. The CDR3 consists of 12 residues. The CDR3 DNA is TGTGCCAGCCAGGGGAACACTGGGGGCTACACCTTC. As protein: CASQGNTGGYTF.

This clone was recorded a few times. V gene TRBV28 combines with J gene TRBJ1-2; TRBD1 agrees at 9 bases. Germline V gives CDR1 MDHEN, CDR2 SYDVKM. The J segment lost 7 bases and the V segment lost 5 bases, leaving 11 bases of the junction unmatched. The CDR3 is made up of 15 amino acids. The CDR3 region is CASSKNRGQRGGYTF. DNA for the CDR3: TGTGCCAGCAGTAAGAACAGGGGGCAAAGGGGTGGCTACACCTTC.

A few counts support this clone. The chain employs TRBV19 and TRBJ2-7; maybe TRBD2 (5 bases). The V gene's germline CDR1 is LNHDA and CDR2 SQIVND (reference sequence). V was pared by 5 bases and J by 3 bases, with 11 bases between. This CDR3 is 13 amino acids long. The CDR3 is CASSPGVNYEQYF. The CDR3 DNA reads as TGTGCCAGTAGTCCCGGGGTCAACTACGAGCAGTACTTC.

This chain uses TRBV9 with TRBJ2-1, with D possibly being TRBD1 (5 bases). The V gene's germline CDR1 is SGDLS and CDR2 YYNGEE. The CDR3 covers 16 residues. V dropped 3 bases and J dropped 2 bases, with 15 bases sitting between them. For the CDR3, the DNA is TGTGCCAGCAGCGCCCTACAGGTCCCACCCTACAATGAGCAGTTCTTC. It yields the protein CASSALQVPPYNEQFF.